This TCR beta chain was profiled in a study of HIV-infected patients and healthy controls. All unsorted peripheral T cells were captured because whole blood was used without fractionation. About 10 uninfected healthy donors were sampled as controls, several sampled twice approximately 3 months apart. cDNA was made from around 0.45 ug RNA using alpha and beta constant primers. Each of the alpha and beta chains got its own library through chain-specific third strand synthesis with indices. The cDNA received a 5' RACE adapter containing a random hexamer plus an SP2 sequencing primer site. The library had 12-nucleotide molecular identifiers formed by two random hexamers joined together. The library got P5 and P7 elements plus a second index, then an approximately 25-cycle PCR. TCRdb re-called the 5' RACE reads through MiXCR, storing one row per CDR3 protein. The table records around 19,000 distinct CDR3 sequences, about 8.9% of them present only once.

This clonotype ranks as medium-sized. Source material: blood. This clonotype originated in an adult in good health.

The CDR3, as DNA: TGTGCCAGCAGTTCCGTTCAAAGGGGGGCAGAACCGAAAAACATTCAGTACTTC. Translation gives CASSSVQRGAEPKNIQYF. V usage is TRBV12-3 or TRBV12-4 and J usage is TRBJ2-4; D is perhaps TRBD1 or TRBD2 (6 bases each). V gave up 4 bases and J gave up 4 bases, with 23 bases separating them. This CDR3 has 18 amino acids.